A selection of T cell receptor beta chains follows, all from one sample in a study of blood T cell repertoires in COVID-19. Sequencing was performed with immunoSEQ multiplex PCR; in TCRdb, only in-frame clones are kept and a portion is missing. Among around 42,000 clones listed, around 86% were seen once. Material for sequencing was peripheral blood. Receptors were obtained from a woman older than 75 with acute or convalescent COVID-19. CDR3s include the opening cysteine and the closing phenylalanine or tryptophan. The D gene is left open where the match is weak. Only some rows state a clone size, as once, few, many or a class for expanded clones.

v_gene	d_gene	j_gene	abundance	CDR3nt	CDR3aa
TRBV7-9	-	TRBJ2-7	many	TGTGCCAGCAGCTTAATCGGCGAGCAGTACTTC	CASSLIGEQYF
TRBV14	TRBD2	TRBJ2-3	few	TGTGCCAGCAGCCAAGAGTGGGCTAGCGGGCAGAAGTATTTT	CASSQEWASGQKYF
TRBV7-2	-	TRBJ1-4	-	TGTGCCAGCAGCTCGCAGGGAGGGTTGAATGAAAAACTGTTTTTT	CASSSQGGLNEKLFF
TRBV11-2	TRBD2	TRBJ2-3	-	TGTGCCAGCAGCTACGCGGCTAGGCGGGGGGGCACAGATACGCAGTATTTT	CASSYAARRGGTDTQYF
TRBV5-5	-	TRBJ1-2	-	TGTGCCAGCAGCTTTGGGGGGGCTAACTATGGCTACACCTTC	CASSFGGANYGYTF
TRBV27	-	TRBJ2-2	-	TGTGCCAGCAGTTTCGGGCAGGGTACCACCGGGGAGCTGTTTTTT	CASSFGQGTTGELFF
TRBV5-1	-	TRBJ1-5	-	TGCGCCAGCAGCCCCGGGTCCCGACGAGATCAGCCCCAGCATTTT	CASSPGSRRDQPQHF
TRBV11-1	-	TRBJ1-1	-	TGTGCCAGCAGCTTTACAGCGAACACTGAAGCTTTCTTT	CASSFTANTEAFF
TRBV18	-	TRBJ1-2	-	TGTGCCAGCTCACCATCAGGATCCCTTAACTATGGCTACACCTTC	CASSPSGSLNYGYTF
TRBV5-8	TRBD1	TRBJ1-2	-	TGTGCCAGCAGCTTGAGGGGACAGGGACTTAACTATGGCTACACCTTC	CASSLRGQGLNYGYTF
TRBV2	-	TRBJ1-1	-	TGTGCCAGCAACAGGAGGAACACTGAAGCTTTCTTT	CASNRRNTEAFF
TRBV30	TRBD2	TRBJ2-2	-	TGTGCCTGGAGTAGGGGTATGGTAGCGGGGAACACCGGGGAGCTGTTTTTT	CAWSRGMVAGNTGELFF
TRBV6-1	TRBD1	TRBJ1-1	-	TGTGCCAGCAGTGAAGCGCCGGGACAGTGGACTGAAGCTTTCTTT	CASSEAPGQWTEAFF
TRBV12-5	-	TRBJ1-2	-	TGTGCTAGTGGTTTGGCGGGAGCTAACTATGGCTACACCTTC	CASGLAGANYGYTF
TRBV18	TRBD1	TRBJ2-3	few	TGTGCCAGCTCACTCAGCACAGGGGCGAAGGTGGATACGCAGTATTTT	CASSLSTGAKVDTQYF
TRBV4-1	TRBD1	TRBJ1-2	-	TGCGCCAGCAGCCCTTCCGGACAGGGAGATGGCTACACCTTC	CASSPSGQGDGYTF
TRBV2	-	TRBJ1-6	-	TGTGCCAGCAGTGACGGCAGGGATTCACCCCTCCACTTT	CASSDGRDSPLHF
TRBV4-1	TRBD2	TRBJ2-2	-	TGCGCCAGCAGCCGCGAGGCTCTAGCGGGGGATGACACCGGGGAGCTGTTTTTT	CASSREALAGDDTGELFF
TRBV7-8	TRBD2	TRBJ2-2	-	TGTGCCAGCAGCCCCCGACTAGCGGGGGGCCAGAACACCGGGGAGCTGTTTTTT	CASSPRLAGGQNTGELFF
TRBV5-8	-	TRBJ2-7	-	TGTGCCAGCAGCCGAACAGGGATGTGGGAAGAGCAGTACTTC	CASSRTGMWEEQYF
TRBV6-4	-	TRBJ1-1	-	TGTGCCAGCAGTTCGGACAGGAACACTGAAGCTTTCTTT	CASSSDRNTEAFF
TRBV6-2/TRBV6-3	TRBD1	TRBJ2-1	-	TGTGCCAGCAGTTACTCTCCGGGACAGGGCTACAATGAGCAGTTCTTC	CASSYSPGQGYNEQFF
TRBV5-5	-	TRBJ2-3	-	TGTGCCAGCAGCTTCGGGGGAATCCCAGATACGCAGTATTTT	CASSFGGIPDTQYF
TRBV2	TRBD1	TRBJ2-1	-	TGTGCCAGCAATTCGGGGACAGGTAACAATGAGCAGTTCTTC	CASNSGTGNNEQFF